The present entry profiles one T cell receptor beta chain with its context. Its specificity is not known. The data are from a study of T cells in localized non-small cell lung cancer. Study outcomes and limitations: Maximal T cell clonality occurred in uninvolved adjacent lung, with tumor ranking below it. Heterogeneity stays possible, as sequencing covered only one tumor region. A median of roughly 57 clones ranked among the top 100 in tumor appeared in adjacent lung.

Data came from immunoSEQ multiplex PCR; TCRdb stores just in-frame clones and leaves some out. The sample records some 72,000 clones, 70% to 90% being singletons. The TCR was taken from a man between 40 and 69 years old with stage I lung adenocarcinoma. The sequences come from peripheral blood, collected before any cancer treatment.

CDR3 sequence reads: CASSLSAQPGLNNEQFF. The CDR3 nucleotides read TGTGCCAGCAGCTTATCAGCACAACCCGGGCTGAACAATGAGCAGTTCTTC. V gene TRBV7-9 combines with J gene TRBJ2-1, with D unclear. Germline V gene data show CDR1 as SEHNR and CDR2 as FQNEAQ (reference sequence). V was cut by 2 bases and J by 5 bases, with 19 bases left in between. The CDR3 consists of 17 residues.